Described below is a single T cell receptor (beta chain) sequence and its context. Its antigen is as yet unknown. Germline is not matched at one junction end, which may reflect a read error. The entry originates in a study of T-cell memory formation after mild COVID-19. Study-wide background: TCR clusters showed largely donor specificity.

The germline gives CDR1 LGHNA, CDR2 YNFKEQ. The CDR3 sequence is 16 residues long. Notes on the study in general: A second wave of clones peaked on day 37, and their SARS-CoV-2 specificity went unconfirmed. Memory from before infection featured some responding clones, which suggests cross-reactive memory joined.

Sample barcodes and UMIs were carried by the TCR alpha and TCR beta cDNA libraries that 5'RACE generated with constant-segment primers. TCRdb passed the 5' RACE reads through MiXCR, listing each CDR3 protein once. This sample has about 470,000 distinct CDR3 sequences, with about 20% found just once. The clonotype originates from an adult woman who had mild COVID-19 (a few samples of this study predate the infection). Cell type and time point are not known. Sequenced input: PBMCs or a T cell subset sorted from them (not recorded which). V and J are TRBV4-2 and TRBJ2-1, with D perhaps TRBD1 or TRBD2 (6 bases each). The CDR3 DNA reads TGTGCCAGCAGCAAAGATTTAGGGGGGCTCTTCAATGAGCAGTTCTTC. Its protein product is CASSKDLGGLFNEQFF.